This T cell receptor (beta chain) appears in the sequencing data of a study of T cell responses to AZD1222 COVID-19 vaccine. Study information: Some second doses came at about 4 weeks and others at about 12 weeks; these were pooled.

The CDR3 is made up of 15 amino acids. CDR1 SGHAT and CDR2 FQNNGV come from the germline V gene. Trimming left V 0 bases short and J 4 bases short, with 12 bases between. Study observations and caveats: Regions left unmutated in variants are reportedly the target of nearly half of spike-specific TCRs.

Sequencing used immunoSEQ multiplex PCR; TCRdb keeps in-frame clones, though not all of them. Counted here are roughly 150,000 clones, approximately 90% occurring once; the ten biggest clones make up approximately 1.8%. Turning to this clone: The antigen remains undetermined.

This receptor was taken from an adult in good health. The sample in question was peripheral blood, obtained on day 0 of AZD1222 vaccination. V usage is TRBV11-2 and J usage is TRBJ1-1; maybe TRBD1 (5 bases). CDR3 nucleotides: TGTGCCAGCAGCTTAGATCAGGGTTCAGGCACTGAAGCTTTCTTT. This codes for CASSLDQGSGTEAFF.